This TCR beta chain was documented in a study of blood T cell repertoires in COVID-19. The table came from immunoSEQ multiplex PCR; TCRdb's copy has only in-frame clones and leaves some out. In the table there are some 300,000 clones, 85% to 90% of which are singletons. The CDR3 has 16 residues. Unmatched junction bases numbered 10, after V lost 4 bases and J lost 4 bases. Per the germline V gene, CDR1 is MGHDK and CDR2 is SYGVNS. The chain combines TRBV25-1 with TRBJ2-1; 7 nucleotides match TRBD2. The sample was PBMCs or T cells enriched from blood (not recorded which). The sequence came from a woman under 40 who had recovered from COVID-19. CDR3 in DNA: TGTGCCAGCAGTGGGGTTAGCGGGCGATTATACAATGAGCAGTTCTTC. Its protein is CASSGVSGRLYNEQFF. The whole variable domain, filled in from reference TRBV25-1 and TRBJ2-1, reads EADIYQTPRYLVIGTGKKITLECSQTMGHDKMYWYQQDPGMELHLIHYSYGVNSTEKGDLSSESTVSRIRTEHFPLTLESARPSHTSQYLCASSGVSGRLYNEQFFGPGTRLTVL.